The 7 T cell receptor beta chains below were found in one sample sequenced in a study of control samples from healthy donors and cancer patients. The assay was immunoSEQ multiplex PCR, and TCRdb's table has in-frame clones only and misses some. The profile shows about 140,000 clones, about nine tenths of them singletons. The specimen was blood. The source of these receptors is a man younger than 45 in good health.

The chain employs TRBV10-3 and TRBJ1-3, with D unclear. This CDR3 is 14 amino acids long. Trimming cost V 3 bases and J 3 bases, with 9 bases left between them. CDR1 and CDR2 from the germline V gene are ENHRY and SYGVKD. The chain's CDR3 is CAISDRFGGNTIYF. CDR3 in DNA: TGTGCCATCAGTGACAGGTTCGGTGGAAACACCATATATTTT.

This clone was picked up one time. The chain couples TRBV7-3 to TRBJ2-1; TRBD1 matches 7 bases. CDR1 and CDR2 from the germline V gene are SGHTA and FQGTGA. The length of the CDR3 is 16 residues. After removal of 2 bases from V and 10 bases from J, the junction contained 14 bases not matched to a gene. CDR3 coding DNA: TGTGCCAGCAGCTTATTGGGGACAGCCCCGACATTAGAGCAGTTCTTC. This gives the protein CASSLLGTAPTLEQFF.

V gene TRBV5-6 combines with J gene TRBJ2-7; TRBD2 matches at 9 bases. The CDR3 has 14 amino acids. The germline CDR1 and CDR2 sequences are SGHDT and YYEEEE. V was clipped by 0 bases and J by 5 bases; unmatched bases: 3. Here the CDR3 reads CASSLVAGGDEQYF. DNA of the CDR3: TGTGCCAGCAGCTTGGTCGCGGGAGGGGACGAGCAGTACTTC.

The V call is TRBV28, the J call TRBJ1-6; 8 nucleotides match TRBD1. The junction had 12 bases not matched to a gene; V was cut back by 4 bases and J by 7 bases. This CDR3 is 17 amino acids long. Germline V gives CDR1 MDHEN, CDR2 SYDVKM. The CDR3 loop is CASSWGPGQAQNSPLHF. In DNA form, the CDR3 reads TGTGCCAGCAGTTGGGGGCCGGGACAGGCGCAAAATTCACCCCTCCACTTT.

The chain uses TRBV5-6 and TRBJ1-1; D remains ambiguous. Per germline, CDR1 SGHDT and CDR2 YYEEEE. The CDR3 is made up of 14 amino acids. The V end was cut by 0 bases, the J end by 8 bases, with 14 bases between. The CDR3: CASSLVSGTDEAFF. In DNA, the CDR3 is TGTGCCAGCAGCTTGGTGTCGGGCACAGACGAAGCTTTCTTT.

The chain employs TRBV7-9 and TRBJ1-4; 11 nucleotides match TRBD1. Germline CDR1 reads SEHNR; CDR2 reads FQNEAQ (reference sequence). This CDR3 is built from 17 residues. V lost 5 bases, J lost 10 bases, and 15 bases stayed unmatched. As DNA, the CDR3 is TGTGCCAGCAGCCTAACCATGGGACAGGGGGAATCGCGAAAACTGTTTTTT. Its translation: CASSLTMGQGESRKLFF. Combining the CDR3 with reference TRBV7-9 and TRBJ1-4 gives the whole variable domain DTGVSQNPRHKITKRGQNVTFRCDPISEHNRLYWYRQTLGQGPEFLTYFQNEAQLEKSRLLSDRFSAERPKGSFSTLEIQRTEQGDSAMYLCASSLTMGQGESRKLFFGSGTQLSVL.

CDR3 nucleotides: TGTGCCAGCAGTGTCCAGGGCTCTGGGGCCAACGTCCTGACTTTC. Residues: CASSVQGSGANVLTF. The chain recombines TRBV25-1 with TRBJ2-6; a possible D gene is TRBD1 (5 bases). Per germline, CDR1 MGHDK and CDR2 SYGVNS. The CDR3 runs to 15 residues. Trimming removed 4 bases at V and 0 bases at J, with 7 bases between.